This TCR beta chain originates from a study of PD-1 blockade in classical Hodgkin lymphoma. Findings of the study overall: Causes of the repertoire differences remain undefined, possibly disease activity or prior therapy. According to reports, newly diagnosed patients had lower baseline TCR diversity than healthy donors, and relapsed/refractory patients had lower baseline TCR diversity still. By C4D1, CD4+ diversity increased significantly, especially in complete responders.

The germline V gene has CDR1 SGHDT and CDR2 YYEEEE. The CDR3 length is 15 residues. V lost 1 base to trimming and J lost 5 bases; unmatched junction nucleotides: 7. No patient escaped relapse after autologous stem cell transplantation, and brentuximab vedotin exposure varied. Patients reached a best response of complete response, partial response or progressive disease. Method: immunoSEQ multiplex PCR; TCRdb's copy keeps in-frame clones and lacks some. The sample shows about 98,000 clones, roughly 76% of them seen only once. This clone was seen a single time. Antigen unknown. The TCR originated in a human donor with classical Hodgkin lymphoma. The source material was peripheral blood mononuclear cells (PBMCs), sampled before the second cycle of nivolumab. This sequence joins TRBV5-6 and TRBJ2-7; TRBD1 agrees at 9 bases. The CDR3, as DNA: TGTGCCAGCAGCTTGCCCGGGACAGGGCCTAACGAGCAGTACTTC. Translation: CASSLPGTGPNEQYF. Looking up the rest from reference TRBV5-6 and TRBJ2-7 gives the full variable domain: DAGVTQSPTHLIKTRGQQVTLRCSPKSGHDTVSWYQQALGQGPQFIFQYYEEEERQRGNFPDRFSGHQFPNYSSELNVNALLLGDSALYLCASSLPGTGPNEQYFGPGTRLTVT.